The rows below give T cell receptor beta chains drawn from one sample of a study of Graves' ophthalmopathy and Graves' hyperthyroidism. TCRdb ran MiXCR on the multiplex PCR reads and lists one entry per CDR3 protein. The table lists 350,000 to 450,000 distinct CDR3 sequences, 20% to 25% of them singletons. The sample consisted of peripheral blood. The origin of the receptors is a woman aged 18-30 years with stable Graves' hyperthyroidism. The CDR3 runs from the conserved cysteine through the conserved F or W. Not every row has a clone size; where given, it reads once, few, many or a size class.

CDR3 protein	V gene	J gene	clone size
CSARGANTEAFF	TRBV29-1	TRBJ1-1	many
CASSAGVSYGYTF	TRBV12-3/TRBV12-4	TRBJ1-2	many
CATSDTVQETQYF	TRBV24-1	TRBJ2-5	many
CASSNPPGLAGVLEETQYF	TRBV6-4	TRBJ2-5	many
CASSHGDSSYEQYF	TRBV6-5	TRBJ2-7	many
CASSQDKRETQYF	TRBV4-1	TRBJ2-5	few
CASSRPTEAGYTF	TRBV14	TRBJ1-2	many
CASSEYLPQATNEKLFF	TRBV25-1	TRBJ1-4	many
CASSRRTGIYGYTF	TRBV14	TRBJ1-2	many
CASSFWTSGTGEQYF	TRBV5-1	TRBJ2-7	-
CASSLSRTGGHQPQHF	TRBV7-8	TRBJ1-5	many
CASSPGWGGGGYQPQHF	TRBV28	TRBJ1-5	many
CASSPQPEVAEAFF	TRBV7-2	TRBJ1-1	many
CASSFSGGREETQYF	TRBV7-2	TRBJ2-5	many
CASRLAGDRYEQYF	TRBV12-3/TRBV12-4	TRBJ2-7	many
CASSLVGGKTQYF	TRBV5-6	TRBJ2-5	many
CATSRGGGRAYSNQPQHF	TRBV15	TRBJ1-5	many
CSASPPGANVLTF	TRBV20-1	TRBJ2-6	many
CASSLAGGLAAIKYF	TRBV7-8	TRBJ2-4	many
CASSEEGGVETQYF	TRBV25-1	TRBJ2-5	many
CASSESTDRVSEQYF	TRBV25-1	TRBJ2-7	many
CASSKPQGDPEAFF	TRBV12-3/TRBV12-4	TRBJ1-1	-
CSAREDRAVYEQYF	TRBV20-1	TRBJ2-7	once
CASSSKQGLTLDSYEQYF	TRBV11-1	TRBJ2-7	-
CASSNGPGTTNTEAFF	TRBV28	TRBJ1-1	-
CATRRRGLNDQYF	TRBV15	TRBJ2-7	-
CGVGWTGVNQPKHF	TRBV20-1	TRBJ1-5	-
CASSTDSWSPYEQYF	TRBV19	TRBJ2-7	few
CSVEDLPSEQYF	TRBV29-1	TRBJ2-7	many
CASSLVTGGFYEQYF	TRBV11-2	TRBJ2-7	once
CASSLAGTQNSPLHF	TRBV5-1	TRBJ1-6	-
CASSPFDGIYEQYF	TRBV18	TRBJ2-7	once
CASSLVRLPDRANGSEQYF	TRBV11-2	TRBJ2-7	-
CASSYGGVGNIKYF	TRBV7-9	TRBJ2-4	once
CASTGQGRTEAFF	TRBV6-2/TRBV6-3	TRBJ1-1	many
CAWSVFGVGNTIYF	TRBV30	TRBJ1-3	few
CAISGSGAGETQYF	TRBV10-3	TRBJ2-5	many
CAWRGVKSPLHF	TRBV30	TRBJ1-6	-
CASSRGQQPQHF	TRBV12-3/TRBV12-4	TRBJ1-5	-
CATSLLDGGHYGYTF	TRBV15	TRBJ1-2	many
CASSFQGGNTGELFF	TRBV12-3/TRBV12-4	TRBJ2-2	many
CSARAPRLTEAFF	TRBV20-1	TRBJ1-1	many
CASSYLTANTEAFF	TRBV6-5	TRBJ1-1	many
CASSQDWGINYGYTF	TRBV4-2	TRBJ1-2	-
CASSPRVGGSYEQYF	TRBV18	TRBJ2-7	few
CASSIDRAYEQYF	TRBV7-8	TRBJ2-7	many
CASSSQTPPRAPLHF	TRBV13	TRBJ1-6	-
CASSFQEDGNQPQHF	TRBV7-2	TRBJ1-5	-